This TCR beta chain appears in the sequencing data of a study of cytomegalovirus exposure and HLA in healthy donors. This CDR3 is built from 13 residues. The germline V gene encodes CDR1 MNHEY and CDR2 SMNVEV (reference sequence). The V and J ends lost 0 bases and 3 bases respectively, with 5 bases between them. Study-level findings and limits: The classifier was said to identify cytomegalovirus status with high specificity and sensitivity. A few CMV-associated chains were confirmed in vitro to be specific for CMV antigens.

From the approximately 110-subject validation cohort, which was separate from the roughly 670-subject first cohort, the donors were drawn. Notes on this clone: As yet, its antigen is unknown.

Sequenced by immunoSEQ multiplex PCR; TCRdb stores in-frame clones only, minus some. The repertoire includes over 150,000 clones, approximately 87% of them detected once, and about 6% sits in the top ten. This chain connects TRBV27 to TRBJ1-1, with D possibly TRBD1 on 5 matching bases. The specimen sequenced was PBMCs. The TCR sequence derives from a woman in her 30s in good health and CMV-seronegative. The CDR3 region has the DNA TGTGCCAGCAGTTTATCGGGGCACACTGAAGCTTTCTTT. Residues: CASSLSGHTEAFF.